This T cell receptor (beta chain) was documented in a study of blood T cell repertoires in COVID-19. CDR1 SGHTA and CDR2 FQGTGA come from the germline V gene. The CDR3 has 16 amino acids. The J segment lost 5 bases and the V segment lost 2 bases, leaving 9 bases of the junction unmatched. Libraries were prepared by immunoSEQ multiplex PCR; TCRdb keeps only in-frame clonotypes and omits some of them. Of 160,000 or so clones listed, more than 75% are singletons. This sequence originates from a woman in her 70s with COVID-19, enrolled during active disease. Sequencing was performed on peripheral blood. The chain has TRBV7-3 and TRBJ1-2; TRBD1 agrees at 9 bases. CDR3 sequence: CASSLLPGQGSYGYTF. CDR3 nucleotide sequence: TGTGCCAGCAGCTTACTACCGGGACAGGGAAGTTATGGCTACACCTTC.